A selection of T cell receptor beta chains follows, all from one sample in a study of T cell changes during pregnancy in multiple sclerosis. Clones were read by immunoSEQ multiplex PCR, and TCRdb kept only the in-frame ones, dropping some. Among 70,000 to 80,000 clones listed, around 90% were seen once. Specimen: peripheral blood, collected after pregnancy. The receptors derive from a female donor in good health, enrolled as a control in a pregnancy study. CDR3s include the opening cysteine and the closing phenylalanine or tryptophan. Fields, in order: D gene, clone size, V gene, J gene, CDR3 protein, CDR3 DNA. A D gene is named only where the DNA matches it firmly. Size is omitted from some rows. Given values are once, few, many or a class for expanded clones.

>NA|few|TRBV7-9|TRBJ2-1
CASSLGLELENEQFF
TGTGCCAGCAGCTTAGGGTTGGAACTAGAGAATGAGCAGTTCTTC
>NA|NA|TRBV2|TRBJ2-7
CASIRSPFLYEQYF
TGTGCCAGCATCAGATCCCCTTTTTTGTACGAGCAGTACTTC
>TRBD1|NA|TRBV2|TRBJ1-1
CASSDTRDRGDTEAFF
TGTGCCAGCAGTGATACCCGGGACAGGGGGGACACTGAAGCTTTCTTT
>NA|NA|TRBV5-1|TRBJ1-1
CASTPGGNTEAFF
TGCGCCAGCACCCCCGGAGGGAACACTGAAGCTTTCTTT
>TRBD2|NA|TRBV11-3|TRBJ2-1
CASSSGGTRSYNEQFF
TGTGCCAGCAGCTCCGGAGGGACTAGGTCTTACAATGAGCAGTTCTTC
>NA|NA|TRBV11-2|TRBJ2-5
CASSSLTPQGPQETQYF
TGTGCCAGCAGCTCCTTAACCCCTCAGGGGCCCCAAGAGACCCAGTACTTC
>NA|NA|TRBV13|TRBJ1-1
CASSINGGMNTEAFF
TGTGCCAGCAGCATAAACGGGGGTATGAACACTGAAGCTTTCTTT
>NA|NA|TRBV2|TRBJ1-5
CASSEESGQPQHF
TGTGCCAGCAGTGAAGAGTCCGGTCAGCCCCAGCATTTT
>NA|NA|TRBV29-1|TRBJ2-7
CSVESGQFYEQYF
TGCAGCGTTGAGTCTGGACAGTTCTACGAGCAGTACTTC
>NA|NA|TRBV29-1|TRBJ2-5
CSVRTVLQETQYF
TGCAGCGTCCGAACCGTTCTACAAGAGACCCAGTACTTC
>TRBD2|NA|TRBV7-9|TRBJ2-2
CASLTSGGPYITGELFF
TGTGCCAGCTTGACTAGCGGGGGACCCTACATCACCGGGGAGCTGTTTTTT
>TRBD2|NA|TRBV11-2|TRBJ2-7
CASSRTSGSTRYEQYF
TGTGCCAGCAGCAGGACTAGCGGGAGTACGCGTTACGAGCAGTACTTC
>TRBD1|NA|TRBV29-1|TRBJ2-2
CSVEDSQTGGVTGELFF
TGCAGCGTTGAAGATAGTCAGACAGGGGGCGTCACCGGGGAGCTGTTTTTT
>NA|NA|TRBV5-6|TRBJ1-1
CASSLSPGDNTEAFF
TGTGCCAGCAGCTTGTCGCCAGGGGATAACACTGAAGCTTTCTTT
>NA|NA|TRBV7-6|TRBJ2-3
CASSLGRPPGDTQYF
TGTGCCAGCAGCTTAGGACGCCCCCCGGGGGATACGCAGTATTTT
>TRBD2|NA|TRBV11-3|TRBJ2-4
CASSLGPAGGITKNIQYF
TGTGCCAGCAGCTTAGGGCCAGCGGGGGGAATTACCAAAAACATTCAGTACTTC
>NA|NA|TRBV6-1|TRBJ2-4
CASSEVGQGIQNIQYF
TGTGCCAGCAGTGAAGTTGGGCAGGGGATCCAAAACATTCAGTACTTC
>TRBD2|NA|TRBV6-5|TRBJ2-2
CASSYSTSGSTGELFF
TGTGCCAGCAGTTACTCGACTAGCGGGAGCACCGGGGAGCTGTTTTTT
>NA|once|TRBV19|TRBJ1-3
CASSLRDSLYSGNTIYF
TGTGCCAGTAGTCTCCGCGACAGCCTCTACTCTGGAAACACCATATATTTT
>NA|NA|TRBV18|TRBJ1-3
CASSPLSGSSGNTIYF
TGTGCCAGCTCACCTTTGTCGGGGAGCTCTGGAAACACCATATATTTT
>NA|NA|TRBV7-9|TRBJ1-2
CASSPRSPGVANYGYTF
TGTGCCAGCAGCCCACGCTCCCCGGGGGTAGCTAACTATGGCTACACCTTC
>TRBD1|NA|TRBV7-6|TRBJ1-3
CASSLQGTSGNTIYF
TGTGCCAGCAGCCTACAGGGGACCTCTGGAAACACCATATATTTT
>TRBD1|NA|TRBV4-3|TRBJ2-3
CASSQVTGGTDTQYF
TGCGCCAGCAGCCAAGTGACAGGGGGCACAGATACGCAGTATTTT
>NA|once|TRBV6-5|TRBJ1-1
CASSYSMIPQIREAFF
TGTGCCAGCAGTTACTCGATGATCCCACAGATCCGTGAAGCTTTCTTT